This passage covers 20 T cell receptor beta chains from one sample sequenced in a study of Graves' ophthalmopathy and Graves' hyperthyroidism. CDR3 regions of TCR beta were amplified from RNA transcripts. First-round RT-PCR relied on HTBI primers, and a second-round multiplex PCR came next. TCRdb ran MiXCR on the multiplex PCR reads and lists one entry per CDR3 protein. The data hold about 210,000 distinct CDR3 sequences, with 25% to 35% observed a single time. Source material: peripheral blood. The source of these receptors is a man aged 45-65 years with Graves' ophthalmopathy.

This clonotype was counted once. At one end, the junction sequence differs from germline, possibly due to a read error. The chain carries TRBV12-3 or TRBV12-4 and TRBJ2-7, with 7 bases that match TRBD2. The CDR3 loop spans 11 amino acids. CDR3 sequence reads: CASTMGGVRHF. The CDR3 nucleotides are TGTGCCAGCACCATGGGAGGGGTTAGGCACTTC.

In its sample, this clonotype was seen many times. The chain couples TRBV5-6 to TRBJ1-6; no firm D call. The CDR3 is 16 residues long. CDR1 is SGHDT and CDR2 is YYEEEE in the germline V gene. Trimming took off 0 bases at V and 0 bases at J, with 7 bases between the two ends. CDR3 loop: CASSLGYSSYNSPLHF. The CDR3, as DNA: TGTGCCAGCAGCTTGGGGTACAGCTCCTATAATTCACCCCTCCACTTT.

This clonotype showed up many times. The CDR3 DNA sequence: TGTGCCAGCAGCTTAATGCGAGGGAACGACGGGGAGCTGTTTTTT. It codes for CASSLMRGNDGELFF. The genes are TRBV11-2 and TRBJ2-2, with D tentatively TRBD2 (5 bases). Germline CDR1 and CDR2: SGHAT and FQNNGV. There are 15 residues in the CDR3. V lost 2 bases and J lost 7, with 14 bases in between.

The chain couples TRBV20-1 to TRBJ2-7, with D possibly TRBD2 on 6 matching bases. Between the trimmed V and J ends, which lost 0 bases and 2 bases, there was a span of 20 bases. This CDR3 comprises 17 residues. Germline CDR1 reads DFQATT; CDR2 reads SNEGSKA (reference sequence). Here the CDR3 reads CSARDRGIGFNPYEQYF. In DNA form, the CDR3 reads TGCAGTGCTAGAGATCGGGGGATTGGGTTTAATCCCTACGAGCAGTACTTC.

This clonotype was seen repeatedly, ten times or more. The chain joins TRBV4-2 to TRBJ2-5; 7 bases fit TRBD2. This CDR3 comprises 15 residues. Germline values: CDR1 LGHNA, CDR2 YNFKEQ. V gave up 1 base and J gave up 3 bases; unmatched junction bases: 5. The DNA of the CDR3 is TGTGCCAGCAGCCAAGGGGGACTATTTGAAGAGACCCAGTACTTC. It translates to CASSQGGLFEETQYF.

This clonotype was found many times. This chain uses TRBV28 with TRBJ1-2; no definite D call. V shed 2 bases and J shed 5 bases, with 12 bases lying between them. Germline values: CDR1 MDHEN, CDR2 SYDVKM. This CDR3 is built from 14 residues. CDR3 sequence (DNA): TGTGCCAGCAGTTTAAGCTCCACGGGTTATGGCTACACCTTC. This sequence encodes CASSLSSTGYGYTF.

In its sample, this clonotype was seen many times. The chain has TRBV4-1 and TRBJ2-7; D possibly corresponds to TRBD1 (6 bases). Germline lookup yields CDR1 MGHRA and CDR2 YSYEKL. The CDR3 extends over 17 amino acids. The ends were cut back, 0 bases at V and 0 bases at J, with 15 bases in the middle. The CDR3 region is CASSQEGGWDNSYEQYF. The CDR3 DNA is TGCGCCAGCAGCCAAGAAGGCGGTTGGGACAACTCCTACGAGCAGTACTTC.

This chain uses TRBV27 with TRBJ2-7; either TRBD1 or TRBD2 may supply D (6 bases each). The CDR3 runs to 16 residues. The V gene's germline CDR1 is MNHEY and CDR2 SMNVEV (reference sequence). V lost 6 bases, J lost 5 bases, and 23 bases lay in between. The CDR3 DNA reads as TGTGCCAGCAGGTTAGGGGGGTCAGGGTATCAACACGAGCAGTACTTC. It yields the protein CASRLGGSGYQHEQYF.

This clonotype was seen repeatedly, ten times or more. J is TRBJ2-7 and V is TRBV7-2, with a tentative D call TRBD2 (6 bases). V lost 6 bases to trimming and J lost 6 bases, with 15 bases between them. The germline CDR1 and CDR2 sequences are SGHTA and FQGNSA. CDR3 length: 13 residues. The chain's CDR3 is CASRRDFLAEQYF. The CDR3 DNA sequence: TGTGCCAGCAGACGGGACTTCCTCGCCGAGCAGTACTTC.

This clonotype has at least ten counts. V is TRBV18 and J is TRBJ2-7, with 7 bases identical to TRBD1. Per germline, CDR1 KGHSH and CDR2 LQKENI. This CDR3 is 16 amino acids long. V lost 0 bases to trimming and J lost 0 bases; unmatched junction nucleotides: 5. The CDR3 loop reads CASSPPTGKASYEQYF. As DNA, the CDR3 is TGTGCCAGCTCACCACCGACAGGGAAAGCCTCCTACGAGCAGTACTTC.

This clonotype has ten or more counts. The chain carries TRBV6-2 or TRBV6-3 and TRBJ2-7, with D hard to call. Germline loops: CDR1 MNHEY, CDR2 SVGEGT. This CDR3 has 12 residues. V shed 7 bases and J shed 0 bases, with 7 bases lying between them. The CDR3, as DNA: TGTGCCAGCACCCAGGCCTCCTACGAGCAGTACTTC. It yields the protein CASTQASYEQYF.

Ten or more counts support this clonotype. V gene TRBV18 combines with J gene TRBJ2-2; no definite D call. Germline assignment: CDR1 KGHSH and CDR2 LQKENI. The V and J ends lost 0 bases and 0 bases respectively, with 5 bases between them. The CDR3 loop spans 15 amino acids. The CDR3 DNA sequence: TGTGCCAGCTCACCACCACGCGCGAACACCGGGGAGCTGTTTTTT. This codes for CASSPPRANTGELFF.

The table lists this clonotype with many counts. This chain uses TRBV4-1 with TRBJ2-7; 9 nucleotides agree with TRBD1. Germline V CDR1 and CDR2: MGHRA, YSYEKL. With V trimmed by 0 bases and J by 6 bases, 15 bases remained unmatched. This CDR3 comprises 18 residues. The CDR3 loop is CASSQEEGPGTGFGEQYF. The DNA for the CDR3 is TGCGCCAGCAGCCAAGAAGAGGGACCCGGGACAGGGTTCGGCGAGCAGTACTTC.

V and J are TRBV6-5 and TRBJ1-2, with D uncertain. Per the germline V gene, CDR1 is MNHEY and CDR2 is SVGAGI. V dropped 5 bases and J dropped 4 bases, with 11 bases sitting between them. This CDR3 contains 13 residues. CDR3 DNA sequence: TGTGCCAGCAGTAACCGGGATACCTATGGCTACACCTTC. Translating it yields CASSNRDTYGYTF.

The rearrangement joins TRBV30 to TRBJ1-6; TRBD1 agrees at 8 bases. The germline CDR1 and CDR2 sequences are GTSNPN and SVGIG (reference sequence). CDR3 length equals 13 residues. V shed 2 bases, J shed 10 bases, and the junction held 4 bases outside the gene matches. In DNA form, the CDR3 reads TGTGCCTGGAGTCGACAGGGGAACTCACCCCTCCACTTT. It yields the protein CAWSRQGNSPLHF.

This clonotype was picked up a small number of times. The chain couples TRBV30 to TRBJ1-2; maybe TRBD1 (5 bases). The CDR3 sequence is 13 residues long. CDR1 GTSNPN and CDR2 SVGIG come from the germline V gene (reference sequence). V lost 7 bases, J lost 3 bases, and 15 bases lay in between. Here the CDR3 reads CAFLKGRYYGYTF. CDR3 DNA sequence: TGTGCCTTCCTGAAGGGGCGGTACTATGGCTACACCTTC.

The J gene is TRBJ1-2, the V gene TRBV6-5; 9 positions match TRBD1. CDR1 and CDR2 from the germline V gene are MNHEY and SVGAGI. The CDR3 is made up of 15 amino acids. V lost 4 bases, J lost 4 bases, and 7 bases stayed unmatched. The CDR3 DNA reads as TGTGCCAGCAGTTTCAACGCGGGACAGGGCTATGGCTACACCTTC. Amino acids: CASSFNAGQGYGYTF.

This clonotype was counted at least ten times. The chain joins TRBV12-3 or TRBV12-4 to TRBJ2-7; 8 bases map to TRBD1. Losses at the gene ends were 6 bases for V and 3 bases for J; bases not matched to a gene: 13. The CDR3 has 16 residues. The CDR3 region is CASSRGPGTGDYEQYF. CDR3 nucleotides: TGTGCCAGCAGCCGTGGACCCGGGACAGGTGACTACGAGCAGTACTTC.

The chain joins TRBV10-3 to TRBJ2-5; 11 positions match TRBD2. This CDR3 is built from 16 residues. Germline CDR1 is ENHRY and CDR2 is SYGVKD. Trimming at V came to 2 bases and at J to 5 bases, leaving 7 bases not matched to a gene. In nucleotides, the CDR3 is TGTGCCATCAGTGAGAACGGGACTAGCGGTCCGGAGACCCAGTACTTC. This translates into CAISENGTSGPETQYF.

The chain has TRBV28 and TRBJ2-2; D is unclear. The CDR3 spans 14 residues. Germline lookup yields CDR1 MDHEN and CDR2 SYDVKM. V was pared by 5 bases and J by 4 bases, with 11 bases between. The CDR3 coding sequence is TGTGCCAGCAGTGCCCCCCCTCCCACCGGGGAGCTGTTTTTT. Translated, it gives CASSAPPPTGELFF.